This TCR beta chain was documented in a study of T cells in women clearing cervical HPV infection. Study summary: Case blood was drawn a median around 140 days after lesion detection.

TCR beta CDR3 amplified by multiplex PCR from roughly 1,300 ng genomic DNA. Clones were read by immunoSEQ multiplex PCR, and TCRdb kept only the in-frame ones, dropping some. The sample table includes about 21,000 clones. In the case of this clone: The read stops 3 residues short of the end of the CDR3; the missing end is completed from the germline J gene.

V lost 0 bases and J lost 8, with 13 bases in between. The CDR3 contains 14 residues. Germline lookup yields CDR1 GTSNPN and CDR2 SVGIG (reference sequence). Each participant carried one incident cervical HPV16 infection only. The clonotype was recovered from a woman between 18 and 75 years old with a cervical HPV16 infection that either progressed to CIN3+ or cleared (not recorded which). The J gene is TRBJ1-4, the V gene TRBV30; tentatively, D is TRBD1 (6 bases). Sequencing was performed on blood buffy coat. CDR3 DNA (partial): TGTGCCTGGAGTGTGACAGGAGTTGGCGAAAAA. Amino acids: CAWSVTGVGEK. The entire CDR3 protein reads CAWSVTGVGEKLFF. The whole variable domain, remainder taken from reference TRBV30 and TRBJ1-4, is SQTIHQWPATLVQPVGSPLSLECTVEGTSNPNLYWYRQAAGRGLQLLFYSVGIGQISSEVPQNLSASRPQDRQFILSSKKLLLSDSGFYLCAWSVTGVGEKLFFGSGTQLSVL.